These 29 T cell receptor beta chains came from one sample sequenced in a study of cytomegalovirus exposure and HLA in healthy donors. Vbeta (60) and Jbeta (13) primers were used in the PCR. Produced via immunoSEQ multiplex PCR; TCRdb's table is partial and in-frame only. There are approximately 160,000 clones in the sample; roughly 78% occur only once, and around 14% lies in the top ten. The sample was PBMCs. These receptors came from a woman in her forties or fifties in good health and CMV-seropositive.

The CDR3 reads CASSQRTGLNTGELFF. The DNA of the CDR3 is TGTGCCAGCAGCCAACGTACCGGGTTGAACACCGGGGAGCTGTTTTTT. V usage is TRBV14 and J usage is TRBJ2-2; D remains unclear. V dropped 2 bases and J dropped 1 base, with 11 bases sitting between them. The germline V gene has CDR1 SGHDN and CDR2 FVKESK. This CDR3 spans 16 amino acids.

This sequence joins TRBV5-1 and TRBJ2-5; no reliable D call. The tail of the sequence fits TRBJ2-7 better, so the J call may be wrong. The CDR3 totals 13 residues. Germline CDR1 reads SGHRS; CDR2 reads YFSETQ. The CDR3 region is CASSLDPSYEQYF. CDR3 in DNA: TGCGCCAGCAGCTTGGATCCTTCCTACGAGCAGTACTTC.

This chain joins TRBV9 and TRBJ1-5, with D unclear. The CDR3 length is 15 residues. CDR1 and CDR2 from the germline V gene are SGDLS and YYNGEE. Trimming removed 0 bases from V and 9 bases from J, with 16 bases in between. CDR3 sequence reads: CASSVGGEGLRPQHF. The CDR3 DNA follows: TGTGCCAGCAGCGTAGGAGGAGAGGGTCTGAGGCCCCAGCATTTT.

The CDR3 bases are TGTGCCAGCAGCCGCCTCGAGGGCAATGAGCAGTTCTTC. Translating gives CASSRLEGNEQFF. This sequence joins TRBV13 and TRBJ2-1; weak D call: TRBD2 (5 bases). Germline CDR1 is PRHDT and CDR2 is FYEKMQ (reference sequence). V lost 5 bases and J 6 bases, leaving 11 bases between the germline ends. This CDR3 has 13 amino acids.

J is TRBJ1-1 and V is TRBV10-3; D is ambiguous. Germline assignment: CDR1 ENHRY and CDR2 SYGVKD. V was shortened by 5 bases and J by 1 base, with 17 bases between the two germline ends. The CDR3 runs 16 residues. The CDR3 bases are TGTGCCATCAGTAATAGTCTTGCGGCGGCGAACACTGAAGCTTTCTTT. It is translated as CAISNSLAAANTEAFF.

This clone was counted once. The chain employs TRBV11-1 and TRBJ2-7; 8 bases align to TRBD1. Losses at the gene ends were 4 bases for V and 0 bases for J; bases not matched to a gene: 8. From germline, CDR1 is SGHAT and CDR2 FQDESV (reference sequence). CDR3 length equals 16 residues. The CDR3, as DNA: TGTGCCAGCAGCTCGGACAGGGCCTTATTCTCCTACGAGCAGTACTTC. Amino acid sequence: CASSSDRALFSYEQYF. Full variable domain (outside the CDR3, taken from reference TRBV11-1 and TRBJ2-7): EAEVAQSPRYKITEKSQAVAFWCDPISGHATLYWYRQILGQGPELLVQFQDESVVDDSQLPKDRFSAERLKGVDSTLKIQPAELGDSAMYLCASSSDRALFSYEQYFGPGTRLTVT.

This clone has a handful of counts. This chain uses TRBV19 with TRBJ2-3; tentatively, D is TRBD2 (5 bases). Trimming pared 7 bases from V and 5 bases from J, leaving 19 bases between. Per the germline V gene, CDR1 is LNHDA and CDR2 is SQIVND (reference sequence). The CDR3 sequence is 15 residues long. The CDR3 spells CASKTPGFGGDTQYF. The CDR3 region has the DNA TGTGCCAGTAAAACTCCGGGATTTGGCGGAGATACGCAGTATTTT. Combining the CDR3 with reference TRBV19 and TRBJ2-3 gives the whole variable domain DGGITQSPKYLFRKEGQNVTLSCEQNLNHDAMYWYRQDPGQGLRLIYYSQIVNDFQKGDIAEGYSVSREKKESFPLTVTSAQKNPTAFYLCASKTPGFGGDTQYFGPGTRLTVL.

CDR3 loop: CASSLVGLAVFETQYF. The CDR3, as DNA: TGTGCCAGCAGCTTAGTTGGACTAGCGGTATTTGAGACCCAGTACTTC. The chain joins TRBV11-2 to TRBJ2-5; 10 nucleotides agree with TRBD2. In germline, CDR1 is SGHAT, CDR2 FQNNGV. V was clipped by 1 base and J by 5 bases; unmatched bases: 7. The CDR3 loop spans 16 amino acids. Supplemented by reference TRBV11-2 and TRBJ2-5, the full variable domain reads EAGVAQSPRYKIIEKRQSVAFWCNPISGHATLYWYQQILGQGPKLLIQFQNNGVVDDSQLPKDRFSAERLKGVDSTLKIQPAKLEDSAVYLCASSLVGLAVFETQYFGPGTRLLVL.

The gene calls are TRBV7-2 and TRBJ1-2, with no clear D. From germline, CDR1 is SGHTA and CDR2 FQGNSA. The CDR3 is made up of 13 amino acids. The V end was cut by 5 bases, the J end by 3 bases, with 10 bases between. The CDR3 sequence is CASSPTSDYGYTF. CDR3 bases: TGTGCCAGCAGCCCTACGAGCGACTATGGCTACACCTTC.

The CDR3, as DNA: TGCGCCAGCAGCCAAGTGGGGACAGGGAATAACATTCAGTACTTC. It specifies CASSQVGTGNNIQYF. This chain joins TRBV4-1 and TRBJ2-4; 9 nucleotides agree with TRBD1. J was trimmed by 7 bases and V by 1 base; bases with no gene match: 5. The CDR3 is 15 amino acids. The germline V gene has CDR1 MGHRA and CDR2 YSYEKL.

About this clone: Other DNA sequences within the sample encode an identical CDR3. The V call is TRBV7-6, the J call TRBJ1-2, with 9 bases fitting TRBD1. The germline V gene encodes CDR1 SGHVS and CDR2 FNYEAQ. V was clipped by 1 base and J by 8 bases; unmatched bases: 5. The CDR3 has 14 amino acids. The CDR3 coding sequence is TGTGCCAGCAGCTTAGGGGGACAGGGAGCGGGCTACACCTTC. Residues: CASSLGGQGAGYTF.

This clone showed up just a few times. J is TRBJ2-5 and V is TRBV18; 10 bases match TRBD2. The assigned J gene may be wrong: the sequence end matches TRBJ2-7 better. The CDR3 has 17 residues. Germline V gene data show CDR1 as KGHSH and CDR2 as LQKENI. The CDR3 loop reads CASSPSGYGAGGNEQYF. DNA of the CDR3: TGTGCCAGCTCACCATCAGGCTATGGAGCGGGGGGGAACGAGCAGTACTTC.

The chain employs TRBV7-8 and TRBJ2-5; D perhaps matches TRBD1 (6 bases). V dropped 1 base and J dropped 0 bases, with 9 bases sitting between them. The CDR3 is made up of 15 amino acids. Germline V gene sequence: CDR1 SGHVS, CDR2 FQNEAQ. CDR3: CASSLVGQYQETQYF. The CDR3 coding sequence is TGTGCCAGCAGCTTAGTAGGACAGTACCAAGAGACCCAGTACTTC.

The V gene is TRBV19, the J gene TRBJ1-6; 8 bases line up with TRBD1. The germline CDR1 and CDR2 sequences are LNHDA and SQIVND (reference sequence). This CDR3 is 13 amino acids long. V was pared by 6 bases and J by 7 bases, with 2 bases of the junction left unmatched. CDR3 sequence reads: CASRQGVNSPLHF. The CDR3 DNA reads TGTGCCAGTAGACAGGGGGTAAATTCACCCCTCCACTTT.

This clone showed up just once. The rearrangement joins TRBV5-1 to TRBJ2-1; 15 bases are shared with TRBD2. V shed 0 bases and J 7 bases; nucleotides not matched to a gene: 2. The CDR3 sequence is 16 residues long. Looked up from germline, CDR1 is SGHRS and CDR2 is YFSETQ. DNA for the CDR3: TGCGCCAGCAGCTTGGGGGGACTAGCGGGGGGAAATGAGCAGTTCTTC. It translates to CASSLGGLAGGNEQFF.

The V and J genes are TRBV7-6 and TRBJ2-3; D is perhaps TRBD2 (6 bases). The germline CDR1 and CDR2 sequences are SGHVS and FNYEAQ. This CDR3 has 14 residues. Trimming removed 1 base from V and 4 bases from J, with 9 bases in between. The CDR3, as DNA: TGTGCCAGCAGCTTAGGAGGGGAGGCAGATACGCAGTATTTT. It is translated as CASSLGGEADTQYF.

This sequence joins TRBV9 and TRBJ1-2; 8 bases align to TRBD1. J was trimmed by 2 bases and V by 3 bases; bases with no gene match: 6. Looked up from germline, CDR1 is SGDLS and CDR2 is YYNGEE. The CDR3 length is 15 residues. For the CDR3, the DNA is TGTGCCAGCAGCGCTTCGACAGGGGCCAACTATGGCTACACCTTC. Its translation: CASSASTGANYGYTF.

The table lists this clone with a few counts. The V call is TRBV29-1, the J call TRBJ2-3; the match to TRBD1 covers 8 bases. Germline lookup yields CDR1 SQVTM and CDR2 ANQGSEA. The ends lost 7 bases at V and 5 bases at J; junction bases unmatched: 8. This CDR3 has 13 amino acids. This CDR3 reads CSGSTGTGDTQYF. The CDR3 nucleotides read TGCAGCGGATCGACAGGGACAGGAGATACGCAGTATTTT.

The chain joins TRBV6-4 to TRBJ1-6; D perhaps matches TRBD1 (5 bases). V lost 9 bases, J lost 10 bases, and 10 bases lay in between. Germline CDR1 reads MRHNA; CDR2 reads SNTAGT. The CDR3 length is 11 residues. CDR3 region: CARERDSPLHF. In DNA, the CDR3 is TGTGCCAGGGAGCGGGACTCACCCCTCCACTTT.

CDR3 sequence (DNA): TGTGCCAGCAGCGCTGAGCTGACAGATACGCAGTATTTT. Its protein product is CASSAELTDTQYF. The chain couples TRBV2 to TRBJ2-3; no firm D call. The CDR3 length is 13 residues. Per germline, CDR1 SNHLY and CDR2 FYNNEI. Between the trimmed V and J ends, which lost 6 bases and 3 bases, there was a span of 10 bases.

This chain joins TRBV6-6 and TRBJ1-2; 8 bases map to TRBD1. V lost 7 bases and J lost 2; bases outside the gene matches: 9. The CDR3 sequence is 15 residues long. Per the germline V gene, CDR1 is MNHNY and CDR2 is SVGAGI (reference sequence). As DNA, the CDR3 is TGTGCCAGCACCATGACGGACAGGGCCAACTATGGCTACACCTTC. Translated, it gives CASTMTDRANYGYTF.

The CDR3 here is CASSFAGKLFF. CDR3 nucleotides: TGTGCCAGCAGTTTTGCGGGAAAACTGTTTTTT. This chain uses TRBV27 with TRBJ1-4, with D unresolved. The CDR3 runs to 11 residues. Germline V gene data show CDR1 as MNHEY and CDR2 as SMNVEV (reference sequence). The V end was cut by 3 bases, the J end by 10 bases, with 6 bases between.

This clone was picked up a small number of times. V is TRBV9 and J is TRBJ2-1; D gene uncertain. The CDR3 has 12 residues. In germline, CDR1 is SGDLS, CDR2 YYNGEE. The ends were cut back, 4 bases at V and 5 bases at J, with 7 bases in the middle. The CDR3 nucleotides read TGTGCCAGCAGCCGGTTCGACAATGAGCAGTTCTTC. Its protein is CASSRFDNEQFF.

The CDR3 region is CSVSLGTNEKLFF. As DNA, the CDR3 is TGCAGCGTCTCCCTAGGAACTAATGAAAAACTGTTTTTT. This sequence joins TRBV29-1 and TRBJ1-4; no firm D call. CDR3 length: 13 residues. Per germline, CDR1 SQVTM and CDR2 ANQGSEA. V was pared by 6 bases and J by 1 base, with 9 bases between.

This clone occurred once. The V gene is TRBV9, the J gene TRBJ1-2, with a possible D match to TRBD1 (6 bases). This CDR3 contains 16 residues. Germline V lookup: CDR1 SGDLS, CDR2 YYNGEE. The germline V and J ends were trimmed by 4 bases and 2 bases, with 18 bases remaining between them. The CDR3, as DNA: TGTGCCAGCAGCTCCACCCCGGGGGGGGCGAACTATGGCTACACCTTC. This encodes CASSSTPGGANYGYTF.

This clone showed up just a few times. This chain connects TRBV2 to TRBJ1-1; D is perhaps TRBD1 (5 bases). This CDR3 contains 11 residues. The V end was cut by 8 bases, the J end by 11 bases, with 15 bases between. Looked up from germline, CDR1 is SNHLY and CDR2 is FYNNEI. CDR3 residues: CASGLGRGAFF. CDR3 DNA sequence: TGTGCCAGCGGGCTGGGGCGGGGTGCTTTCTTT.

The gene calls are TRBV4-1 and TRBJ2-2, with TRBD1 identical over 7 bases. J gave up 2 bases and V 6 bases, and 6 bases lay outside the gene matches. Germline CDR1 MGHRA, CDR2 YSYEKL. CDR3 length: 15 residues. The CDR3 DNA reads as TGCGCCAGCAGTCCCGGGACAGCAAACACCGGGGAGCTGTTTTTT. Its translation: CASSPGTANTGELFF.

The sample holds a few counts of this clone. The chain uses TRBV19 and TRBJ1-5; no clear D. Per the germline V gene, CDR1 is LNHDA and CDR2 is SQIVND (reference sequence). The CDR3 length is 14 residues. The V end was cut by 7 bases, the J end by 7 bases, with 17 bases between. The DNA for the CDR3 is TGTGCCAGTACCTCCAATGGAGTCGGGCAGCCCCAGCATTTT. This sequence encodes CASTSNGVGQPQHF.

The rearrangement links TRBV18 to TRBJ2-7, with D hard to call. The V end was cut by 0 bases, the J end by 2 bases, with 11 bases between. The germline V gene has CDR1 KGHSH and CDR2 LQKENI. The CDR3 runs to 15 residues. The CDR3 spells CASSPPGQLAYEQYF. In DNA form, the CDR3 reads TGTGCCAGCTCACCACCGGGCCAATTGGCCTACGAGCAGTACTTC.